The clone carrying this T cell receptor (beta chain) has a count of ten or more. Its matching antigen is unknown. The sample originates from a study of Graves' ophthalmopathy and Graves' hyperthyroidism. Study-level findings and limits: Ophthalmopathy and stable hyperthyroidism were discriminated by a 13-signature model, with over 85% sensitivity and 80% to 84% specificity. Thyroid clonotypes that were expanded above 0.001 frequency mostly also appeared in blood.

A duration under 3 months, NOSPECS ≥4, CAS ≥3 and moderate-to-severe activity characterized the donors with ophthalmopathy. Pregnant or lactating patients and those with other autoimmune diseases or uncontrolled infections were excluded. The CDR3 loop spans 15 amino acids. CDR1 is MDHEN, CDR2 SYDVKM, per germline. Trimming shortened V by 3 bases and J by 7 bases, and 13 bases separated the two germline ends. TCR beta CDR3 amplification used RNA transcripts. RT-PCR with HTBI primers came first, then second-round multiplex PCR. TCRdb itself ran the multiplex PCR reads through MiXCR, one entry per CDR3 protein. The sample contains approximately 210,000 distinct CDR3 sequences, around 28% of which appear only once.

Sequencing was done on a sample of peripheral blood. The chain uses TRBV28 and TRBJ1-6; D unresolved. This sequence originates from a man aged 45-60 years with Graves' ophthalmopathy. CDR3 coding DNA: TGTGCCAGCAGTTTCGAAACAGTGGGGAATTCACCCCTCCACTTT. As protein: CASSFETVGNSPLHF.